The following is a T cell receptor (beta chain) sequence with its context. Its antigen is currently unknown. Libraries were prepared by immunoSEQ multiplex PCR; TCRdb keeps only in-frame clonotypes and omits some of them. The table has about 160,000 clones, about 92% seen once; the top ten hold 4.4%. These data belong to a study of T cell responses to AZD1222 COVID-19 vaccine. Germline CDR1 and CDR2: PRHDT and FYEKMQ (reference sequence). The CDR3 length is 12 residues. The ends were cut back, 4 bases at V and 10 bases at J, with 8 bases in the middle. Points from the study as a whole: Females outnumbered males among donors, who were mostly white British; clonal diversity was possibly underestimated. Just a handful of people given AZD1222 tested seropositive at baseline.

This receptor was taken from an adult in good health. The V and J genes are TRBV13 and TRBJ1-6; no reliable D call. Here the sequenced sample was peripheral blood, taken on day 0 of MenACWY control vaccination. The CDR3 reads CASSSRSSPLHF. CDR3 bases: TGTGCCAGCAGCTCGCGGTCCTCACCCCTCCACTTT.